Sequencing of this T cell receptor (beta chain) was carried out in a study of Graves' ophthalmopathy and Graves' hyperthyroidism. For the study at large: The study drew peripheral blood at initial diagnosis, before any treatment.

Many counts were recorded for this clonotype. The antigen is not known. Amplification targeted the TCR beta CDR3 regions, with RNA transcripts as the source material. Following a first-round RT-PCR that used HTBI primers, a second-round multiplex PCR was carried out. TCRdb re-called the multiplex PCR reads through MiXCR, storing one row per CDR3 protein. This sample yields 600,000 to 700,000 distinct CDR3 sequences, of which roughly 39% are seen a single time; over 2.5% belongs to the top ten. Findings and caveats of the study: Among expanded thyroid clonotypes above 0.001 frequency, most also occurred in blood.

This CDR3 has 13 residues. CDR1 MNHNY and CDR2 SVGAGI come from the germline V gene (reference sequence). V was clipped by 2 bases and J by 5 bases, with 9 bases between them. Ophthalmopathy donors' eye disease showed moderate-to-severe activity, CAS of at least 3, NOSPECS of at least 4 and duration under 3 months. The clonotype was recovered from an adult man with Graves' ophthalmopathy. The V and J genes are TRBV6-6 and TRBJ1-2; D remains ambiguous. The sequenced sample was peripheral blood. CDR3 protein: CASSYDGAYGYTF. The CDR3 DNA reads TGTGCCAGCAGTTACGACGGAGCATATGGCTACACCTTC.